This T cell receptor beta chain was captured by sequencing in a study of CD8+ T cells in alopecia areata. Study at large: Tofacitinib administration persisted for 6 to 18 months, succeeded by 6 months off drug.

Obtained from alopecia areata patients were lesional scalp punch biopsies along with peripheral blood. The study's findings and limits: The study also sequences resident alphabeta T cells of normal skin in scalp samples. Normal scalp had lower clonality than lesional scalp, with alopecia totalis/universalis lesions showing this most strongly.

This CDR3 is built from 15 residues. CDR1 and CDR2 (germline): LGHNA, YNFKEQ. V was shortened by 0 bases and J by 4 bases, with 10 bases between the two germline ends. As concerns this clone: Its cognate antigen is unknown.

RNA extraction was followed by reverse transcription into cDNA, which acted as the sequencing template. The protocol was immunoSEQ multiplex PCR, while the TCRdb copy is restricted to in-frame clones and leaves out a portion. The table shows about 190,000 clones, with approximately 56% occurring only once. The J gene is TRBJ1-5, the V gene TRBV4-2; D not resolved. The receptor's source is a human donor with alopecia areata. The material sequenced was CD4+ T cells sorted from blood, taken at week 0. The CDR3 is CASSQDGDSNQPQHF. CDR3 in DNA: TGTGCCAGCAGCCAAGACGGTGATTCAAATCAGCCCCAGCATTTT.